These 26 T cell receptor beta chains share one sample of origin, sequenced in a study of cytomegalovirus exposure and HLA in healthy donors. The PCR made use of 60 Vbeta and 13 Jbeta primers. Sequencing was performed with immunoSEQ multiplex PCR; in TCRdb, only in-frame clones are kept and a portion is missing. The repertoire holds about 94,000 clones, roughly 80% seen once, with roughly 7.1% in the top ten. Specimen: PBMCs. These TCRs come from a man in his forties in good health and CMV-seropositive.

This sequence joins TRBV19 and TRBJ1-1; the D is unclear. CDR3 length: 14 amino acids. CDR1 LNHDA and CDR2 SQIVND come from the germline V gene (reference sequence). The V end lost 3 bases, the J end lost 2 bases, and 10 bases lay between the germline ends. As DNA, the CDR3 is TGTGCCAGTAGTATCGGAGGGCCCAACACTGAAGCTTTCTTT. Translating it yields CASSIGGPNTEAFF. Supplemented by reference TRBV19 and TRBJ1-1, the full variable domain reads DGGITQSPKYLFRKEGQNVTLSCEQNLNHDAMYWYRQDPGQGLRLIYYSQIVNDFQKGDIAEGYSVSREKKESFPLTVTSAQKNPTAFYLCASSIGGPNTEAFFGQGTRLTVV.

The CDR3 DNA is TGCAGCGCTAAAAGGACAGGGGCCTACGAGCAGTACTTC. Its translation: CSAKRTGAYEQYF. V is TRBV29-1 and J is TRBJ2-7; 9 positions agree with TRBD1. The V gene's germline CDR1 is SQVTM and CDR2 ANQGSEA. The CDR3 runs to 13 residues. The junction had 6 bases not matched to a gene; V was cut back by 7 bases and J by 2 bases.

CDR3 protein: CASRGGYEQYF. In DNA form, the CDR3 reads TGTGCCAGCAGGGGCGGGTACGAGCAGTACTTC. The chain combines TRBV6-1 with TRBJ2-7, with D possibly TRBD2 on 5 matching bases. Trimming took off 6 bases at V and 4 bases at J, with 7 bases between the two ends. Germline CDR1 reads MNHNS; CDR2 reads SASEGT. The CDR3 contains 11 residues.

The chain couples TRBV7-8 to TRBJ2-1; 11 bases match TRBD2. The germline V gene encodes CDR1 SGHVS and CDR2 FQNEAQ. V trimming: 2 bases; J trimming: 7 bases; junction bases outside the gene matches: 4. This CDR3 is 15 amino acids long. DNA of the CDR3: TGTGCCAGCAGCTTAACTAGCGGGAGATCTAATGAGCAGTTCTTC. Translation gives CASSLTSGRSNEQFF.

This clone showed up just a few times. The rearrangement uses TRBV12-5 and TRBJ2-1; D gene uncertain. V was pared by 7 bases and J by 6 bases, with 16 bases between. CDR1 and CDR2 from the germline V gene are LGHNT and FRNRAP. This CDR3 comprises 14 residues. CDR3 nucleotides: TGTGCTAGTGCCCAAGCCCTGTCCCCCAATGAGCAGTTCTTC. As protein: CASAQALSPNEQFF.

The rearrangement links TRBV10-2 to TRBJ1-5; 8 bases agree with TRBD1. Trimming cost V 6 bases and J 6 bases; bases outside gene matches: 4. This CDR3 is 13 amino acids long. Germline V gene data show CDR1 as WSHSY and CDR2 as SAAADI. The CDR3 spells CASSPGQAQPQHF. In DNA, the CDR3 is TGCGCCAGCAGCCCGGGACAGGCTCAGCCCCAGCATTTT.

The DNA for the CDR3 is TGCGCCAGCAGCGTCGGGACTGGCACCTACAATGAGCAGTTCTTC. Its protein product is CASSVGTGTYNEQFF. The genes are TRBV4-1 and TRBJ2-1, with a possible D match to TRBD2 (6 bases). Germline V gives CDR1 MGHRA, CDR2 YSYEKL. V was cut by 5 bases and J by 2 bases, with 13 bases left in between. The CDR3 is made up of 15 amino acids.

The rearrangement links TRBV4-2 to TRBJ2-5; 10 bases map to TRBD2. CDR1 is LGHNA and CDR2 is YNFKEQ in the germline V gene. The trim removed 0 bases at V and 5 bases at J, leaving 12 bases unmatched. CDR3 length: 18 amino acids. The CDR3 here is CASSQDGASGGLRETQYF. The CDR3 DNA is TGTGCCAGCAGCCAAGATGGGGCTAGCGGGGGCCTCAGGGAGACCCAGTACTTC.

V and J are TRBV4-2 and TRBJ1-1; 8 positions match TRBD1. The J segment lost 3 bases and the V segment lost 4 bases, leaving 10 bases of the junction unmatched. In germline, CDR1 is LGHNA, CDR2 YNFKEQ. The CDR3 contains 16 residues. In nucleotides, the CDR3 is TGTGCCAGCAGCCCAAGAAGACAGGGGTGGGACACTGAAGCTTTCTTT. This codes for CASSPRRQGWDTEAFF.

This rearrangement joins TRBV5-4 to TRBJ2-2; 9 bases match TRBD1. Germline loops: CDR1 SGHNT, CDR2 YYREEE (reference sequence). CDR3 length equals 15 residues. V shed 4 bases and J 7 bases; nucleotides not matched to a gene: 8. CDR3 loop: CASSPGQGIIGELFF. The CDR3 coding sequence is TGTGCCAGCAGCCCAGGACAGGGGATCATCGGGGAGCTGTTTTTT.

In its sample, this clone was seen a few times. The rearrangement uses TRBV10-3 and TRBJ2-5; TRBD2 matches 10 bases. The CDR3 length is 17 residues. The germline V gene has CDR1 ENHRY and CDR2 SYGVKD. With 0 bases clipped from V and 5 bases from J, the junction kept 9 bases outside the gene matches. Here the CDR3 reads CAISESGTSGKRETQYF. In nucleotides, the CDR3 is TGTGCCATCAGTGAGTCCGGAACTAGCGGGAAGAGGGAGACCCAGTACTTC.

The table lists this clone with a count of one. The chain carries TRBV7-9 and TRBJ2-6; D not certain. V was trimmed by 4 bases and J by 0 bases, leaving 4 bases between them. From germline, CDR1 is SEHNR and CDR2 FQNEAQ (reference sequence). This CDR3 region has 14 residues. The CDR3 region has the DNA TGTGCCAGCAGCTATAACTCTGGGGCCAACGTCCTGACTTTC. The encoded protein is CASSYNSGANVLTF.

CDR3 region: CASSESGLYGYTF. Here the CDR3 DNA reads TGTGCCAGCAGTGAATCCGGACTCTATGGCTACACCTTC. The genes are TRBV25-1 and TRBJ1-2; no firm D call. Trimming took off 1 base at V and 4 bases at J, with 7 bases between the two ends. This CDR3 contains 13 residues. Germline CDR1 reads MGHDK; CDR2 reads SYGVNS.

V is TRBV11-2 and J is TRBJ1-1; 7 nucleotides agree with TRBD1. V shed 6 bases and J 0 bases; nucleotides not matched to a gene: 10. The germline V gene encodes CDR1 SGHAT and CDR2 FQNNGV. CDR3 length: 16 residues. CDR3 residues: CASRPRQGRMNTEAFF. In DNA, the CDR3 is TGTGCCAGCAGACCGAGACAGGGACGGATGAACACTGAAGCTTTCTTT.

CDR3 sequence: CASSQALAGGYEQYF. CDR3 nucleotide sequence: TGCGCCAGCAGCCAAGCTCTAGCGGGAGGGTACGAGCAGTACTTC. V usage is TRBV4-3 and J usage is TRBJ2-7; 12 bases align to TRBD2. The germline V gene encodes CDR1 LGHNA and CDR2 YSLEER. V lost 1 base to trimming and J lost 4 bases; unmatched junction nucleotides: 2. This CDR3 spans 15 amino acids.

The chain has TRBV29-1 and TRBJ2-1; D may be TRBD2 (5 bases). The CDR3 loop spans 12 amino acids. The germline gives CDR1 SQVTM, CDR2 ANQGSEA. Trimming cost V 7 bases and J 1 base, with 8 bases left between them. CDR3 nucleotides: TGCAGCGAAGGACTTTCCTACAATGAGCAGTTCTTC. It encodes CSEGLSYNEQFF.

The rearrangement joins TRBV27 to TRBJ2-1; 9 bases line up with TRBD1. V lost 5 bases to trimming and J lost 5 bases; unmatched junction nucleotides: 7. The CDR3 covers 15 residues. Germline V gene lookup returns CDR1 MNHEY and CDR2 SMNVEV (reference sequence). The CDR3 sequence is CASSGGQGLHNEQFF. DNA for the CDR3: TGTGCCAGCAGTGGGGGACAGGGACTGCACAATGAGCAGTTCTTC.

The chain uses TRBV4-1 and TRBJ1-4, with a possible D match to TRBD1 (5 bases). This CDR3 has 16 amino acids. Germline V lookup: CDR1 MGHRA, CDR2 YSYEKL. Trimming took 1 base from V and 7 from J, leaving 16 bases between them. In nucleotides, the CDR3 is TGCGCCAGCAGCCAAGCGCTCCTCGTGGGGGGTGAAAAACTGTTTTTT. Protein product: CASSQALLVGGEKLFF.

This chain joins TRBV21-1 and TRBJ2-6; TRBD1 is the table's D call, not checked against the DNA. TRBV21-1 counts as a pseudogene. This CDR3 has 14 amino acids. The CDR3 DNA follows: TGTGCCAGTCGGACAGGGTTTGGGGCCAACGTCCTGACTTTC. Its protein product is CASRTGFGANVLTF.

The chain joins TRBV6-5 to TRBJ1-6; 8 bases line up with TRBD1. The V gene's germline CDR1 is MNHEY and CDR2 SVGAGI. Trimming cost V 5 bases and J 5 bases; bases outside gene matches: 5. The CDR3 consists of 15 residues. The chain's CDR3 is CASSGQGTHNSPLHF. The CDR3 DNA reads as TGTGCCAGCAGTGGACAGGGAACCCATAATTCACCCCTCCACTTT.

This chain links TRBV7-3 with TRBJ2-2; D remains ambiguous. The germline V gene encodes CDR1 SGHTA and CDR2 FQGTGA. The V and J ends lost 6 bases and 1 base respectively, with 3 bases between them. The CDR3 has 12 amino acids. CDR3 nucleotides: TGTGCCAGCAGTCGGAACACCGGGGAGCTGTTTTTT. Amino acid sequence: CASSRNTGELFF.

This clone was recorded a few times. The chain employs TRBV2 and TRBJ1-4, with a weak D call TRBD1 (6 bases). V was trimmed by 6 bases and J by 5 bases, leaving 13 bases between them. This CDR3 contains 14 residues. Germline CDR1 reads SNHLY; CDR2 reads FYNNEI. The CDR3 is CASRNRVGNEKLFF. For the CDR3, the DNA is TGTGCCAGCAGGAACAGGGTGGGAAATGAAAAACTGTTTTTT.

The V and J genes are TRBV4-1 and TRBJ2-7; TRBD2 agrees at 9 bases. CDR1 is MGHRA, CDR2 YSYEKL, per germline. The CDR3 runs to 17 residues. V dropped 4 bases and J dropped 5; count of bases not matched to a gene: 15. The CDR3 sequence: CASSRREGDSLANEQYF. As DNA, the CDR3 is TGCGCCAGCAGCCGGCGGGAGGGAGATAGTTTGGCCAACGAGCAGTACTTC.

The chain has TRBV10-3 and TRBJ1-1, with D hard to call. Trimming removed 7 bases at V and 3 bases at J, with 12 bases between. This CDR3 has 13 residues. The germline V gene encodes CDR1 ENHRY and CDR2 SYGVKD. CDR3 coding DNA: TGTGCCATCACTCAAGCGGGTGACACTGAAGCTTTCTTT. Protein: CAITQAGDTEAFF.

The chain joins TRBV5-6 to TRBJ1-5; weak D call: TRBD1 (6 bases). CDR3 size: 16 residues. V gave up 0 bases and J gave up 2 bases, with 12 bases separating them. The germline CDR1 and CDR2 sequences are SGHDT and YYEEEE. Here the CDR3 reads CASSLAGGTGNQPQHF. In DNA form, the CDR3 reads TGTGCCAGCAGCTTGGCGGGGGGCACCGGCAATCAGCCCCAGCATTTT.

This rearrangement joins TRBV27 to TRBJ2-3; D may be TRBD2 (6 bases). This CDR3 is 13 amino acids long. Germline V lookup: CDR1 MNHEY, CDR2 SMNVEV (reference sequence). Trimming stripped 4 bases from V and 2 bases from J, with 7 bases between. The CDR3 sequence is CASSWTNTDTQYF. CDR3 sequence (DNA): TGTGCCAGCAGTTGGACTAACACAGATACGCAGTATTTT.